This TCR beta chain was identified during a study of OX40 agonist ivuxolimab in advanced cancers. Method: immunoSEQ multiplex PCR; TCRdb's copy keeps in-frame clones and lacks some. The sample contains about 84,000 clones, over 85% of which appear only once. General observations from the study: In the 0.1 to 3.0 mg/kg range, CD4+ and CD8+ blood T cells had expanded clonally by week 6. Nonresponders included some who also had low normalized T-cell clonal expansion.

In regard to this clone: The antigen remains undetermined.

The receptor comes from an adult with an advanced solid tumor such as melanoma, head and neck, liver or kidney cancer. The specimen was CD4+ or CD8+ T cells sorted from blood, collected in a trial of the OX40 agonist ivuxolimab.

Here the CDR3 reads CASSEARPGLAGGGNTGELFF. The DNA for the CDR3 is TGTGCCAGCAGTGAAGCGCGACCGGGACTAGCGGGAGGTGGGAACACCGGGGAGCTGTTTTTT. V usage is TRBV2 and J usage is TRBJ2-2, with TRBD2 identical over 15 bases. Germline V CDR1 and CDR2: SNHLY, FYNNEI. V shed 0 bases and J 1 base; nucleotides not matched to a gene: 9. This CDR3 comprises 21 residues.